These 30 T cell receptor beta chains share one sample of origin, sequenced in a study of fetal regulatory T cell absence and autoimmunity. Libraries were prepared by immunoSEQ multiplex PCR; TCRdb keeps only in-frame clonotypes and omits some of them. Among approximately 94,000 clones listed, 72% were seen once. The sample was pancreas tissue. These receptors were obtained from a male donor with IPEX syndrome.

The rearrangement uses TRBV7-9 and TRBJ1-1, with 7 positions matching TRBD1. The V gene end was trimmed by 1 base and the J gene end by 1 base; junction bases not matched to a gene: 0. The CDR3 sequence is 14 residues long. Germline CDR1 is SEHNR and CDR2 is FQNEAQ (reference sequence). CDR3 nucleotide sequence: TGTGCCAGCAGCTTAGAGGGGGCGAACACTGAAGCTTTCTTT. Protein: CASSLEGANTEAFF.

The CDR3 loop is CASSQDRPLAGGWTDTQYF. As DNA, the CDR3 is TGTGCCAGCAGCCAAGACCGTCCACTAGCGGGAGGGTGGACAGATACGCAGTATTTT. This chain uses TRBV4-2 with TRBJ2-3, with TRBD2 matching 13 bases. This CDR3 contains 19 residues. Germline V gives CDR1 LGHNA, CDR2 YNFKEQ. J was trimmed by 3 bases and V by 0 bases; bases with no gene match: 9.

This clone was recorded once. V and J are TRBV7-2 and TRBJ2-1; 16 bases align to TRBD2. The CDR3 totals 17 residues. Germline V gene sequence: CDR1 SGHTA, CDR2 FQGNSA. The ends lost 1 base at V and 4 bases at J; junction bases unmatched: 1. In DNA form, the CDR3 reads TGTGCCAGCAGCTTAGTGGGACTAGCGGGGGGGTACAATGAGCAGTTCTTC. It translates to CASSLVGLAGGYNEQFF.

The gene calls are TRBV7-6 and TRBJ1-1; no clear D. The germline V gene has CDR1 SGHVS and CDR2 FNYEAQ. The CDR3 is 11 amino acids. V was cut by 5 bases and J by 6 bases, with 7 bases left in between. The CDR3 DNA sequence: TGTGCCAGCAGCCCCCTGTCTGAAGCTTTCTTT. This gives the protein CASSPLSEAFF. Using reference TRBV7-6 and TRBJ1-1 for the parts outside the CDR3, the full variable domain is GAGVSQSPRYKVTKRGQDVALRCDPISGHVSLYWYRQALGQGPEFLTYFNYEAQQDKSGLPNDRFSAERPEGSISTLTIQRTEQRDSAMYRCASSPLSEAFFGQGTRLTVV.

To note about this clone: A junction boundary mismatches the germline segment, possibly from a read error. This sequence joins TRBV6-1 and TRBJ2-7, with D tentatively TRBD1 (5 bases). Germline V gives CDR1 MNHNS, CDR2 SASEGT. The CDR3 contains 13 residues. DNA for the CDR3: TGTGCCATCAGTGAGAAGGGGCTCGGGGAGCAGTACTTC. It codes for CAISEKGLGEQYF.

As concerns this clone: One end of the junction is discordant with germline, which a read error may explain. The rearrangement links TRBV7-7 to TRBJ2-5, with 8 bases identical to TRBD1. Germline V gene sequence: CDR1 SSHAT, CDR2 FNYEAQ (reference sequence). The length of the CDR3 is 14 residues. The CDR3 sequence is CASSRDRSQETQYF. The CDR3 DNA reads TGTGCTAGCAGCCGGGACAGGTCACAAGAGACCCAGTACTTC.

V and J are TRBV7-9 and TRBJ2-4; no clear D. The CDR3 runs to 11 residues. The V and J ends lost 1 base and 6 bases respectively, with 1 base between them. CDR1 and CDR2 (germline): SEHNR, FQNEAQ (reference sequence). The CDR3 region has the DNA TGTGCCAGCAGCTTAGTAAACATTCAGTACTTC. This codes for CASSLVNIQYF.

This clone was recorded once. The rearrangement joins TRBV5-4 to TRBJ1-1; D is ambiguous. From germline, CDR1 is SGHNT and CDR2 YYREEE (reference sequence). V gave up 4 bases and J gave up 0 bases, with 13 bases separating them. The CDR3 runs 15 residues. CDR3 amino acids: CASSPSGQMNTEAFF. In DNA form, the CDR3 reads TGTGCCAGCAGCCCGAGTGGGCAGATGAACACTGAAGCTTTCTTT.

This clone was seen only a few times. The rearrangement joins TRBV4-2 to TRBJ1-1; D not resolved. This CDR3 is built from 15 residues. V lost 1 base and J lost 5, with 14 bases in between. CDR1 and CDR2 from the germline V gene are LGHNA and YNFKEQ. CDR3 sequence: CASSQVGRLWTEAFF. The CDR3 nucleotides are TGTGCCAGCAGCCAAGTGGGCAGGTTGTGGACTGAAGCTTTCTTT.

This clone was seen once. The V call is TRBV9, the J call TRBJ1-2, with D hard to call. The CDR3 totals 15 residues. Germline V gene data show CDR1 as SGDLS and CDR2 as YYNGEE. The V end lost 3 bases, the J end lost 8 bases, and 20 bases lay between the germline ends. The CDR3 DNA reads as TGTGCCAGCAGCGCGGGCCTAGTGGGTGCCGGGGGCTACACCTTC. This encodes CASSAGLVGAGGYTF.

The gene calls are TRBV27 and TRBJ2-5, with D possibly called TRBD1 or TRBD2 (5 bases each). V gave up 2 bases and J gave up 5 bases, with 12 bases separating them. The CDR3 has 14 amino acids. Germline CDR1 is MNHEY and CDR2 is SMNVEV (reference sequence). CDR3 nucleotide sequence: TGTGCCAGCAGTTTAGGACGGGACGGGGAGACCCAGTACTTC. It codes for CASSLGRDGETQYF.

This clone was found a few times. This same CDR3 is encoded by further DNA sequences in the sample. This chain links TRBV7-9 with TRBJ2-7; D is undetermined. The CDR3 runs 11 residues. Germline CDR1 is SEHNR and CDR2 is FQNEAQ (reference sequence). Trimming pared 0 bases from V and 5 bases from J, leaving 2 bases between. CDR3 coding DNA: TGTGCCAGCAGCTTAGCGGACGAGCAGTACTTC. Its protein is CASSLADEQYF.

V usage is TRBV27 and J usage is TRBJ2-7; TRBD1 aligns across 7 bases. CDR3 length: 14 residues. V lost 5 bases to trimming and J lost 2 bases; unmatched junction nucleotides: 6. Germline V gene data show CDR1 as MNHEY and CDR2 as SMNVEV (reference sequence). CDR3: CASSPTGVPYEQYF. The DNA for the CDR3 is TGTGCCAGCAGTCCTACAGGGGTTCCCTACGAGCAGTACTTC.

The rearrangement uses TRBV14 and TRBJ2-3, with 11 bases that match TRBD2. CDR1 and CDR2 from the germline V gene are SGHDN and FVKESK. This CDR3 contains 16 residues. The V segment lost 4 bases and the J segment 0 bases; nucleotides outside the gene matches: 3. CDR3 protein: CASSRRLAGSTDTQYF. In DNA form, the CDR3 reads TGTGCCAGCAGCCGCCGACTAGCGGGAAGCACAGATACGCAGTATTTT.

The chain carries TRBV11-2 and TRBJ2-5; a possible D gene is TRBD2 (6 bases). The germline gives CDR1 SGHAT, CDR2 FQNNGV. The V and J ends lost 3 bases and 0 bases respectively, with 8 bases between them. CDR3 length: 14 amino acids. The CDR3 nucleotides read TGTGCCAGCAGCTTGGGCGGGAACCAAGAGACCCAGTACTTC. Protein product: CASSLGGNQETQYF.

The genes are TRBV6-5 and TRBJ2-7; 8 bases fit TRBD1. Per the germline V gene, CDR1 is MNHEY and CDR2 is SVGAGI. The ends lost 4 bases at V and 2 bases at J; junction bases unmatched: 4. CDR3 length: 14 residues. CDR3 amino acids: CASSFRTGTYEQYF. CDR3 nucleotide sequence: TGTGCCAGCAGTTTCCGGACAGGGACCTACGAGCAGTACTTC.

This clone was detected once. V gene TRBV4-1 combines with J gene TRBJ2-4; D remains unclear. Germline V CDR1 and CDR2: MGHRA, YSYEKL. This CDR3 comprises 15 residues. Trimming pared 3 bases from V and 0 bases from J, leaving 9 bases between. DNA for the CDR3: TGCGCCAGCAGCCATCTCAAGATAGCCAAAAACATTCAGTACTTC. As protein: CASSHLKIAKNIQYF.

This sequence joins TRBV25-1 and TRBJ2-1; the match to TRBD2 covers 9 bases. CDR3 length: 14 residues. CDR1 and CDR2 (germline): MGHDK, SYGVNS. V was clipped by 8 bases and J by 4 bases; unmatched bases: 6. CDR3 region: CASGGTSWYNEQFF. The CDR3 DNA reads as TGTGCCAGCGGCGGGACTAGCTGGTACAATGAGCAGTTCTTC. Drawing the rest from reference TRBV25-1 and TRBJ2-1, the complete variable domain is EADIYQTPRYLVIGTGKKITLECSQTMGHDKMYWYQQDPGMELHLIHYSYGVNSTEKGDLSSESTVSRIRTEHFPLTLESARPSHTSQYLCASGGTSWYNEQFFGPGTRLTVL.

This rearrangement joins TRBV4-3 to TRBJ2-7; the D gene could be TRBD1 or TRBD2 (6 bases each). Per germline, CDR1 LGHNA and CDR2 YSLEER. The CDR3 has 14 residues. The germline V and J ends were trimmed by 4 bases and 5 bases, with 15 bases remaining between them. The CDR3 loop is CASSLGGPPHEQYF. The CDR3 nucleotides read TGCGCCAGCAGCCTTGGGGGGCCGCCACACGAGCAGTACTTC.

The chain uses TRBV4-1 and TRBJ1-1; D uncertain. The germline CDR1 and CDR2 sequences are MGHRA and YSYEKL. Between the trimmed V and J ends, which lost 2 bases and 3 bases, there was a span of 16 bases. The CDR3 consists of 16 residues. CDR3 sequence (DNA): TGCGCCAGCAGCCAACACCGGCTTGGTTGGCACACTGAAGCTTTCTTT. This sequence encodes CASSQHRLGWHTEAFF.

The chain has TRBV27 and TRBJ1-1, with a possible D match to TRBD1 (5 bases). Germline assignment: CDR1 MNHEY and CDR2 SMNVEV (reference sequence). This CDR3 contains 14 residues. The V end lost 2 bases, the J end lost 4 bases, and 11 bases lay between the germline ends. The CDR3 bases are TGTGCCAGCAGTTTAGTCGGGGGATTCACTGAAGCTTTCTTT. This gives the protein CASSLVGGFTEAFF.

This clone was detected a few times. The CDR3 nucleotides read TGCGCCAGCAGCCAGTACGAGACAGGATATGGCTACACCTTC. Translating it yields CASSQYETGYGYTF. This sequence joins TRBV5-1 and TRBJ1-2, with D tentatively TRBD1 (6 bases). The CDR3 sequence is 14 residues long. Trimming removed 4 bases at V and 5 bases at J, with 15 bases between. CDR1 and CDR2 (germline): SGHRS, YFSETQ. The variable domain in full, completed from reference TRBV5-1 and TRBJ1-2, reads KAGVTQTPRYLIKTRGQQVTLSCSPISGHRSVSWYQQTPGQGLQFLFEYFSETQRNKGNFPGRFSGRQFSNSRSEMNVSTLELGDSALYLCASSQYETGYGYTFGSGTRLTVV.

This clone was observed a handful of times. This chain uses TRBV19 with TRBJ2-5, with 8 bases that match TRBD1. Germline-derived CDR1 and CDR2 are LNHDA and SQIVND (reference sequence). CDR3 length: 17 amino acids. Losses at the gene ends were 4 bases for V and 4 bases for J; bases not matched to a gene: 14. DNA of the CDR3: TGTGCCAGTAGTAAACATCATTGGACAGGGAAGCTAGAGACCCAGTACTTC. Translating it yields CASSKHHWTGKLETQYF.

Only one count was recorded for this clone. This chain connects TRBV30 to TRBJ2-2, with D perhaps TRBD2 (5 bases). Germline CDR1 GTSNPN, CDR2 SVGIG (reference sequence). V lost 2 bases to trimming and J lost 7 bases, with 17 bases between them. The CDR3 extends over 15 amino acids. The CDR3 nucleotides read TGTGCCTGGAGTCCCCCGGACTCCCGGAGCGGGGAGCTGTTTTTT. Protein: CAWSPPDSRSGELFF.

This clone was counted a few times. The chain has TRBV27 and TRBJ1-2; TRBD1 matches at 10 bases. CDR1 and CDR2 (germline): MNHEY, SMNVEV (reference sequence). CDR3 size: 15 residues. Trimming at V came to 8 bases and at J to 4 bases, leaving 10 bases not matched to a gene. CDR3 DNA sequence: TGTGCCAGCTCTTGGGGACAGGGGAAAGGCTATGGCTACACCTTC. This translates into CASSWGQGKGYGYTF.

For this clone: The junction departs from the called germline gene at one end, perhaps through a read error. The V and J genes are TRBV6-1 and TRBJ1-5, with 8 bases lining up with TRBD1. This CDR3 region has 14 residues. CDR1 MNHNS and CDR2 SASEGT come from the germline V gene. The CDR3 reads CTSRDRKGNQPQHF. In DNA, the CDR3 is TGTACCAGCAGGGACAGGAAGGGCAATCAGCCCCAGCATTTT.

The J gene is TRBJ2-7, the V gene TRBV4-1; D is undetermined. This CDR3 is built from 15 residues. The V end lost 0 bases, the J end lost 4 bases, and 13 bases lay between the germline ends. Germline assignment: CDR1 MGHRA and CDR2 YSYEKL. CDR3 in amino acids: CASSQETPYGYEQYF. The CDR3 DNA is TGCGCCAGCAGCCAAGAAACCCCTTACGGGTACGAGCAGTACTTC.

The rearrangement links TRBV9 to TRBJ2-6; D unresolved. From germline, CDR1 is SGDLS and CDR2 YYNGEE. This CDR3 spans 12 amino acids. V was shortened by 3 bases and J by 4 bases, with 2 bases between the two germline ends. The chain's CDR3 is CASSAGANVLTF. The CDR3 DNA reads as TGTGCCAGCAGCGCCGGGGCCAACGTCCTGACTTTC. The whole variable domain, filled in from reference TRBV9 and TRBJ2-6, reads DSGVTQTPKHLITATGQRVTLRCSPRSGDLSVYWYQQSLDQGLQFLIQYYNGEERAKGNILERFSAQQFPDLHSELNLSSLELGDSALYFCASSAGANVLTFGAGSRLTVL.

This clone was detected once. The CDR3 DNA is TGTGCCAGCGCCCTGGCGAGCCCTAATTACTCTGGAAACACCATATATTTT. Its translation: CASALASPNYSGNTIYF. The V and J genes are TRBV2 and TRBJ1-3; no definite D call. V gave up 8 bases and J gave up 0 bases, with 20 bases separating them. Germline CDR1 reads SNHLY; CDR2 reads FYNNEI. The CDR3 spans 17 residues.

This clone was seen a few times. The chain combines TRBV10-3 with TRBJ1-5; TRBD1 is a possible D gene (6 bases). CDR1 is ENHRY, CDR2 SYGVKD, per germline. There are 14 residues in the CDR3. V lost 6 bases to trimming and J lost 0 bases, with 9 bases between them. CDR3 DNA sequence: TGTGCCATCAGCCAGACAGGTAGCAATCAGCCCCAGCATTTT. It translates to CAISQTGSNQPQHF.